This TCR beta chain derives from a study of spatial heterogeneity in lung cancer (dated by TCRdb to between 2019 and 2020). Study-wide context: More beta-chain than alpha-chain transcripts were consistently detected, likely reflecting higher beta-chain transcript abundance. In the raw uncorrected reads, each unique combination of TCR and UMI appeared more than ten times on average. In tumor regions, TCR transcript counts showed a strong correlation with a T cell transcriptional module score from matched bulk RNA-seq. Nonsynonymous mutation counts, determined by whole-exome sequencing of tumor tissue, were related to features of the TCR repertoire. At surgery, about 210 tumor regions, 61 to 65 matched nontumor lung samples and 56 PBMC samples were TCR-sequenced for both alpha and beta chains. In non-small cell lung cancer, the study made a quantitative comparison of TCR alpha and beta repertoires among multiple tumor regions, matched nontumor lung and blood.

This clonotype was recorded many times. Its antigen remains undetermined. One base away there is no much larger clone; base qualities are not given. The time point label of this sample denotes: sample taken at primary tumor resection. Donors were 70 or so patients with early-stage, untreated non-small cell lung cancer from the lung TRACERx cohort. Whole RNA extracted from tumor and nontumor lung tissue, or from cryopreserved PBMC samples, was used for TCR sequencing without cell sorting. Only patients with enough RNA available from two or more tumor regions were chosen for TCR sequencing. Before selection, tumor and adjacent nontumor lung specimens were reviewed by a lung pathologist. Broad study findings and their caveats: The tumor nonsynonymous mutation count correlated with the number of expanded alpha and beta TCRs within the tumor. TCR-seq coverage of tumor T cells was estimated to be only roughly 7.5% for alpha chains and roughly 14% for beta chains. Counts of ubiquitous and regional expanded TCRs were found to correlate with counts of ubiquitous and regional nonsynonymous mutations, respectively. Additional single-cell paired TCR alpha and beta sequencing was considered necessary to confirm, at a functional level, the hypothesis that regional TCRs recognize regional mutations.

CDR1 KGHSH and CDR2 LQKENI are derived from the germline V gene. Deletion took 6 bases off V and 1 base off J, with a span of 18 bases between the germline ends. There are 16 amino acids in the CDR3, from cysteine to phenylalanine inclusive. Only the CDR3 DNA is retained, 48 bases long and in frame from the first base. The library relied on 5' RACE. The sample was run on a NextSeq 500. To allow correction of PCR and sequencing errors, the TCR library protocol tagged every TCR cDNA molecule with a unique molecular identifier. Per the source publication's procedure: TCR identification, UMI-based error correction and CDR3 extraction were all carried out with Decombinator tools. TCRs above a frequency of 2 per 1,000, corresponding to the top 1% of the tumor frequency distribution, were defined as expanded. Expanded tumor TCRs were classed as regional if statistically deemed absent (corrected P<0.05) from at least one tumor region, otherwise ubiquitous. Each repertoire was subsampled 100 times to 5,000 TCRs, after which Renyi diversity was computed with the R vegan package. To build CDR3 similarity networks, amino acid triplet string-kernel similarity was used, and CDR3s were connected when their pairwise similarity was above 0.82. Through fastp at Q25 and MiXCR, TCRdb rebuilt clones from the public reads, retaining in-frame beta chains. Rows are combined by CDR3 protein, so each entry shows the most common genes and DNA. TCRdb, rather than the study authors, made the V and J calls. The sample has about 14,000 distinct CDR3 sequences on record, 4.7% of them singletons. Around 17% of the sample comes from the top ten.

This sequence originates from a female donor with early-stage non-small cell lung cancer. The material sequenced was lung tumor tissue, taken at surgery. The chain links TRBV18 with TRBJ1-1; the D gene cannot be named for sure. The base sequence is TGTGCCAGCTCCATCCTCAAAAGGGCGGAGAACACTGAAGCTTTCTTT. It is translated as CASSILKRAENTEAFF.